Here is one T cell receptor beta chain with its context. The antigen is not known. These data come from a study of CXCR3-negative and CXCR3-positive naive CD8 T cells. The germline gives CDR1 MNHEY, CDR2 SVGAGI. This CDR3 region has 14 residues. It was by 5' RACE with UMI labels that the TRB cDNA libraries were prepared. TCRdb reprocessed the 5' RACE reads; each CDR3 protein has one entry and no DNA is given. Its listing shows about 84,000 distinct CDR3 sequences. General observations from the study: Comparison of naive cells showed more hydrophobic TRB CDR3s in CXCR3-positive than in CXCR3-negative naive cells. Naive subsets expressed similar surface CD5; TRB CDR3 features served to infer TCR strength.

This receptor was obtained from a human donor in good health. Some clones in this sample may be carry-over from other donors' samples. Input material: naive CXCR3+ CD8+ T cells from blood. Subset reported: CD45RO-CCR7+CD27+CD95- naive CD8+ T cells expressing CXCR3 (TNR3+). V and J are TRBV6-5 and TRBJ1-2; as DNA is missing, the TRBD1 call by TCRdb cannot be tested. CDR3 region: CATLPTGINYGYTF.